This is a list of T cell receptor beta chains from one sample in a study of cytomegalovirus exposure and HLA in healthy donors. Data came from immunoSEQ multiplex PCR; TCRdb stores just in-frame clones and leaves some out. The sample lists about 120,000 clones, 65% to 90% occurring once. The sequencing sample was made of PBMCs. Receptors were obtained from a man aged 25 to 40 in good health and CMV-seronegative. CDR3s include the opening cysteine and the closing phenylalanine or tryptophan. A D gene is named only where the DNA matches it firmly.

J gene	CDR3 length	V gene	D gene	CDR3 DNA	CDR3 protein
TRBJ2-4	14	TRBV4-3	.	TGCGCCAGCAGCCAAGGGCTAGCCAAAAACATTCAGTACTTC	CASSQGLAKNIQYF
TRBJ2-3	16	TRBV19	TRBD2	TGTGCCAGTAGTATTGTAGCGGGGGGTAGCACAGATACGCAGTATTTT	CASSIVAGGSTDTQYF
TRBJ2-7	14	TRBV5-6	TRBD1	TGTGCCAGCAGCCCAAGGGACAGGGGATCCGAGCAGTACTTC	CASSPRDRGSEQYF
TRBJ2-7	12	TRBV30	.	TGTGCCTGGAGCCGGGCCGGGGACGAGCAGTACTTC	CAWSRAGDEQYF
TRBJ2-3	13	TRBV6-6	.	TGTGCCAGCAGCCCCGTAGGGGCAGGTACGCAGTATTTT	CASSPVGAGTQYF
TRBJ2-7	15	TRBV2	TRBD2	TGTGCCAGCAGTGAACTAGCGGGGGGGTCCTACGAGCAGTACTTC	CASSELAGGSYEQYF
TRBJ2-7	15	TRBV9	.	TGTGCCAGCAGCGTAGCCCCCCAGGGCTCCTACGAGCAGTACTTC	CASSVAPQGSYEQYF
TRBJ2-2	15	TRBV27	.	TGTGCCAGCAGTGTAGTTCGTTCTTCTGCCGGGGAGCTGTTTTTT	CASSVVRSSAGELFF
TRBJ1-5	13	TRBV5-6	.	TGTGCCAGCAGCTTGGGACTAAATCAGCCCCAGCATTTT	CASSLGLNQPQHF
TRBJ1-2	14	TRBV9	TRBD1	TGTGCCAGCAGCAGGACAGGGGCGAACTATGGCTACACCTTC	CASSRTGANYGYTF